These T cell receptor beta chains were read from a single sample in a study of ipilimumab plus nivolumab after autologous stem cell transplantation. Sequenced by immunoSEQ multiplex PCR; TCRdb stores in-frame clones only, minus some. The table records approximately 9,800 clones, 78% of them present only once. Sequenced here: PBMCs, sampled in a trial of ipilimumab plus nivolumab as post-transplant consolidation. The source of these receptors is a male donor with diffuse large B-cell lymphoma. The CDR3 runs from the conserved cysteine through the conserved F or W. The D gene is left open where the match is weak. Size is stated for part of the rows, as once, few or many counts, or as a class when the clone is expanded.

J gene | clone size | V gene | D gene | CDR3 DNA | CDR3 protein
TRBJ1-2 | . | TRBV29-1 | TRBD1 | TGCAGCGTCCGGACAGGGGAAGTTTTTGGCTATGGCTACACCTTC | CSVRTGEVFGYGYTF
TRBJ2-3 | few | TRBV4-3 | . | TGCGCCAGCAGCCAAGATACGACGGGGGGCACAGATACGCAGTATTTT | CASSQDTTGGTDTQYF
TRBJ2-3 | . | TRBV4-1 | TRBD2 | TGCGCCAGCAGCCAAGTTGTATCGCGGGGGGAAACAGATACGCAGTATTTT | CASSQVVSRGETDTQYF
TRBJ2-5 | . | TRBV20-1 | . | TGCAGTGCTAGAATCCAAGAGACCCAGTACTTC | CSARIQETQYF
TRBJ2-1 | . | TRBV28 | TRBD2 | TGTGCCAGCAAGACTAGCGGGGAGGTCGGTGAGCAGTTCTTC | CASKTSGEVGEQFF
TRBJ2-1 | . | TRBV7-3 | TRBD2 | TGTGCCAGCAGCCCTAGCGGGGGGAGGACAGAGCAGTTCTTC | CASSPSGGRTEQFF
TRBJ1-1 | . | TRBV21-1 | . | TGTGCCAGCAGCAATCCCGCGGAGATCACTGAAGCTTTCTTT | CASSNPAEITEAFF
TRBJ1-2 | . | TRBV4-2 | TRBD1 | TGTGCCAGCAGCGTAGACAGGGCGGGGATGGACTATGGCTACACCTTC | CASSVDRAGMDYGYTF
TRBJ2-5 | once | TRBV5-6 | . | TGTGCCAGCAGCTTGGCCCCCCATGGCCAGTACTTC | CASSLAPHGQYF
TRBJ2-5 | . | TRBV6-5 | . | TGTGCCAGCAGTTACTCGACCCAACGACAAGAGACCCAGTACTTC | CASSYSTQRQETQYF
TRBJ1-3 | . | TRBV18 | . | TGTGCCAGCTCACCAGCGGAGGGGTTAAGCTCTGGAAACACCATATATTTT | CASSPAEGLSSGNTIYF
TRBJ2-2 | . | TRBV5-1 | . | TGCGCCAGCAGCTCACCAGACACCGGGGAGCTGTTTTTT | CASSSPDTGELFF
TRBJ1-1 | . | TRBV5-1 | . | TGCGCCAGCAGCCCGAGGTTGGCGGGCCAGAACACTGAAGCTTTCTTT | CASSPRLAGQNTEAFF
TRBJ2-7 | . | TRBV28 | TRBD1 | TGTGCCATCAGCCGGACAGGGGCCACCTACGAGCAGTACTTC | CAISRTGATYEQYF
TRBJ2-1 | . | TRBV28 | TRBD2 | TGTGCCAGCAGTCCCCCCCCTGCGGGGGGGCCAGTTGAGCAGTTCTTC | CASSPPPAGGPVEQFF
TRBJ1-3 | once | TRBV21-1 | . | TGTGCCAGCAGCTGGTTGGGGGAAGGTGGAAACACCATATATTTT | CASSWLGEGGNTIYF
TRBJ1-2 | . | TRBV28 | . | TGTGCCAGCAGTTTCAACATCGGGGTGGGATCTGGCTACACCTTC | CASSFNIGVGSGYTF
TRBJ1-3 | . | TRBV6-6 | . | TGTGCCAGCAGTAGACTGAACTCTGGAAACACCATATATTTT | CASSRLNSGNTIYF
TRBJ1-1 | . | TRBV11-2 | . | TGTGCCAGCAGCTTCACAATTGCAGGGGCTTTCTTT | CASSFTIAGAFF
TRBJ2-2 | . | TRBV4-3 | . | TGCGCCAGCAGTCGTGCCGTGGGCGGGGAGCTGTTTTTT | CASSRAVGGELFF
TRBJ1-2 | . | TRBV7-9 | . | TGTGCCAGCAGCTCCTGGACAGAAAACTATGGCTACACCTTC | CASSSWTENYGYTF
TRBJ1-6 | . | TRBV6-1 | . | TGTGCCAGCAGTGAGGGGATAGGGGTTATGATACCCCTCCACTTT | CASSEGIGVMIPLHF
TRBJ1-3 | . | TRBV10-3 | . | TGTGCCATGAGCCAGGGTGGGGGCTCTGGAAACACCATATATTTT | CAMSQGGGSGNTIYF
TRBJ1-2 | . | TRBV10-2 | . | TGCGCCAGCAGTGGAGGACCACCCGGCCACTATGGCTACACCTTC | CASSGGPPGHYGYTF
TRBJ2-5 | . | TRBV6-1 | . | TGTGCCAGCAGTGATATTAACCGGGACGGTCAAGAGACCCAGTACTTC | CASSDINRDGQETQYF
TRBJ1-2 | . | TRBV5-1 | . | TGCGCCAGCAGCTTGGCGACGGGGCCGCAGGGCTACACCTTC | CASSLATGPQGYTF
TRBJ1-6 | once | TRBV2 | TRBD1 | TGTGCCAGCAGCACCCAGGGGGCGCCTAATTCACCCCTCCACTTT | CASSTQGAPNSPLHF
TRBJ2-7 | . | TRBV19 | . | TGTGCCAGTAGTATAGGAACCCAAGTGATCTACGAGCAGTACTTC | CASSIGTQVIYEQYF
TRBJ1-2 | . | TRBV6-1 | . | TGTGCCAGCAGTGAACAAAGATATGGCTACACCTTC | CASSEQRYGYTF
TRBJ2-5 | . | TRBV4-1 | . | TGCGCCAGCAGCCAAGGACACAACCAAGAGACCCAGTACTTC | CASSQGHNQETQYF
TRBJ2-1 | . | TRBV11-2 | TRBD2 | TGTGCCAGCAGCTCCCCGGGACTAGAACTCCTCGATGAGCAGTTCTTC | CASSSPGLELLDEQFF
TRBJ2-7 | . | TRBV2 | TRBD2 | TGTGCCAGCAGTGGACTAGCGGGGAACGAGCAGTACTTC | CASSGLAGNEQYF
TRBJ2-3 | . | TRBV6-1 | TRBD2 | TGTGCCAGCAGTGAAGCGCGGCTAGCGGGGAAGATAGATACGCAGTATTTT | CASSEARLAGKIDTQYF
TRBJ1-6 | few | TRBV15 | . | TGTGCCACCAGCACAATGGACCGGGAACCCCTCCACTTT | CATSTMDREPLHF
TRBJ1-1 | . | TRBV18 | . | TGTGCCAGCTCACCCACAGCTATGAACACTGAAGCTTTCTTT | CASSPTAMNTEAFF
TRBJ1-5 | . | TRBV2 | . | TGTGCCAGCAGTGTGGGGGGGAATCAGCCCCAGCATTTT | CASSVGGNQPQHF
TRBJ2-5 | . | TRBV9 | . | TGTGCCAGCAGCGGCCTTTGGCCCCAAGAGACCCAGTACTTC | CASSGLWPQETQYF